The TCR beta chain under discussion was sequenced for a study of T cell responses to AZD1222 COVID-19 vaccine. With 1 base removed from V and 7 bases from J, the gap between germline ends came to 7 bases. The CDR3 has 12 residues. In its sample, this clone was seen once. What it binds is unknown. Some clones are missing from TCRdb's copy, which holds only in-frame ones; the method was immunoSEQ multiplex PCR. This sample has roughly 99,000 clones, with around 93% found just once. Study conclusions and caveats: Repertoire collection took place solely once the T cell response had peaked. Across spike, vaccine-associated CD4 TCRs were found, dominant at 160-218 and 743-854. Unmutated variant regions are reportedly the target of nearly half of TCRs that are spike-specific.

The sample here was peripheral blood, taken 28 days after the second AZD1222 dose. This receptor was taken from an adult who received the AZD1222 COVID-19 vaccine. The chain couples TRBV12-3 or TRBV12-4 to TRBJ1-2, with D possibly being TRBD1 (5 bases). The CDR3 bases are TGTGCCAGCAGTTTAGGAGGGGTTGGCTACACCTTC. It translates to CASSLGGVGYTF.